This TCR beta chain originates from a study of cytomegalovirus exposure and HLA in healthy donors. Unmatched junction bases numbered 8, after V lost 4 bases and J lost 0 bases. CDR1 and CDR2 (germline): MNHEY, SMNVEV (reference sequence). This CDR3 has 17 residues. Primers for the PCR totalled 60 Vbeta and 13 Jbeta. Clones were sequenced by immunoSEQ multiplex PCR, and TCRdb holds only the in-frame ones, with some missing. This sample has approximately 74,000 clones; 80% to 90% occur once, and the top ten carry about 3.2%. With respect to this clone: Its antigen remains unidentified.

Study-level findings and limits: Later analysis reportedly placed an Asian-associated ancestry cluster below the roughly 680-donor mean in N-insertions.

The sample consisted of PBMCs. The clonotype comes from a woman aged 25 to 39 in good health and CMV-seronegative. The chain links TRBV27 to TRBJ2-3, with TRBD2 matching 9 bases. The CDR3 nucleotides read TGTGCCAGCAGTTCCGTGGGGCGGGGGGGCAGCACAGATACGCAGTATTTT. This sequence encodes CASSSVGRGGSTDTQYF.